This T cell receptor (beta chain) was retrieved from a study of blood T cell repertoires in COVID-19. Study details: T cells, B-cell-depleted T cells, or PBMCs provided the cDNA or gDNA that served as material.

Assay: immunoSEQ multiplex PCR; the TCRdb copy retains only in-frame clones and omits some. The data contain about 190,000 clones, roughly 82% of them singletons. CDR1 and CDR2 (germline): MGHDK, SYGVNS. This CDR3 has 14 amino acids. V gave up 5 bases and J gave up 1 base, with 9 bases separating them. Study members were between about 18 and 100 years old and lived in approximately 25 US regions. The chain couples TRBV25-1 to TRBJ1-5; D is perhaps TRBD1 (5 bases). The source is a man aged 40-55 years with acute COVID-19. The sequencing input was PBMCs or T cells enriched from blood (not recorded which). CDR3: CASSREGSNQPQHF. The CDR3 DNA sequence: TGTGCCAGCAGTAGGGAGGGGAGCAATCAGCCCCAGCATTTT.